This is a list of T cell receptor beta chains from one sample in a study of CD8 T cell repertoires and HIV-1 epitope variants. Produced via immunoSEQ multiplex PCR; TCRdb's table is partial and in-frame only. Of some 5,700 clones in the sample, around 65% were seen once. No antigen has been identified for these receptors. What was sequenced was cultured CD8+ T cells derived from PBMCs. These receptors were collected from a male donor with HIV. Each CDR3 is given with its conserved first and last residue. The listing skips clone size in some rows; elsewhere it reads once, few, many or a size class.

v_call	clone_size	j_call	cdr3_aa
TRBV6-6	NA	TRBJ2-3	CASSSGLAGSTDTQYF
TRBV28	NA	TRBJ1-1	CASGGEWAGTEAFF
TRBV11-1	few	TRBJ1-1	CASSPQAIPNTEAFF
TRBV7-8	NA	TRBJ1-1	CASSSTLGQNTEAFF
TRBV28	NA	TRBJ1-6	CASSLLTGGSYNSPLHF
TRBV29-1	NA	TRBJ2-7	CSVEGGGQRDYEQYF
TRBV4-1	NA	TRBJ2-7	CASSQDAGSYEQYF
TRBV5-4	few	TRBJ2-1	CASSLGGLLNEQFF
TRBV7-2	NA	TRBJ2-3	CASSLGLAGGPTDTQYF
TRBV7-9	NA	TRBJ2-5	CASSWERGRETQYF
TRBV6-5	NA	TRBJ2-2	CASSSERQANTGELFF
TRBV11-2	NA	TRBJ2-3	CASSLDGVSTDTQYF
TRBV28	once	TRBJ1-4	CASTVSGTDTTNEKLFF
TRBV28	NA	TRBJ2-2	CASSLSDTNTGELFF
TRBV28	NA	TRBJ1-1	CASSPGEGRTEAFF
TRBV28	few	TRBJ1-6	CASKYLSYNSPLHF
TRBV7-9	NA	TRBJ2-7	CASSLGPGGYEQYF
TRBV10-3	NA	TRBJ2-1	CASSSTHNEQFF
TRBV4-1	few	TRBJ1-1	CASSPRTDEAFF
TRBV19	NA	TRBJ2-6	CASSNIFGTVLSGANVLTF
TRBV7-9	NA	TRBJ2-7	CASSPAGANEQYF
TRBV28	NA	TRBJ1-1	CASSLSRGTEAFF
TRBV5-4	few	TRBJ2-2	CASSLGVAENTGELFF
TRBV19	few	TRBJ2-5	CASSIGRGETQYF
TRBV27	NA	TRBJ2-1	CASSLPLGEQFF
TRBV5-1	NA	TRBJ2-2	CASSFGTSGSSGELFF
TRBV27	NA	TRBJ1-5	CASSFWGQPQHF
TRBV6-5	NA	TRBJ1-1	CASSYPGQGIYQAFF
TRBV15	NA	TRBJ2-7	CATSVGTGLGEQYF
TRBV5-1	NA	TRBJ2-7	CASSLESAYEQYF
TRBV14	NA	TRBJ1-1	CASSQGGAVAFF
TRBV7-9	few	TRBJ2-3	CASSSGTDTQYF
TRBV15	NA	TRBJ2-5	CATSRDRLAGETQYF
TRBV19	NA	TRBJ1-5	CASSIPGDNQPQHF
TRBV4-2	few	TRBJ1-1	CASSQVSGSDTEAFF
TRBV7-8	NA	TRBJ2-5	CASSLDLRRGTKGETQYF
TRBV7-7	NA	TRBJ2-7	CASSLGTGPNYEQYF
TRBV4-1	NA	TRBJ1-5	CASSQNINQPQHF
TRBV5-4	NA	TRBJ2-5	CASSLRAVGETQYF